Listed here is a single TCR beta chain. Losses at the gene ends were 6 bases for V and 0 bases for J; bases not matched to a gene: 4. The length of the CDR3 is 14 residues. CDR1 is KGHDR and CDR2 is SFDVKD in the germline V gene. These data come from a study of blood T cell repertoires in COVID-19. Study at large: The study drew acute and convalescent COVID-19 samples from the United States, Italy and Spain. From T cells, B-cell-depleted T cells, or PBMCs came the material, which was cDNA or gDNA.

Original data processing: Estimates of nucleated cell counts were drawn from the amplification of reference gene primers. TCRdb's table, derived via immunoSEQ multiplex PCR, lists solely in-frame clones and lacks some. The V and J calls and clone size come from that table; D and trimming were worked out from the DNA. The table lists around 180,000 clones, about 88% of them singletons. This chain joins TRBV24-1 and TRBJ2-7; TRBD1 matches 7 bases. The TCR sequence derives from a man aged 70 or older with active or convalescent COVID-19. Source material: peripheral blood. The CDR3 nucleotides read TGTGCCACCAGTCCCGGGACAGCCTCCTACGAGCAGTACTTC. Its translation: CATSPGTASYEQYF.